The T cell receptor beta chain described here comes from a study of blood T cell repertoires in COVID-19. Study information: Some COVID-19 samples were acute and others convalescent; all came from the United States, Italy and Spain. Sources were T cells, B-cell-depleted T cells, or PBMCs; the material itself was cDNA or gDNA.

Original processing notes: Estimation of nucleated cell counts was performed using reference gene primer amplification. Here immunoSEQ multiplex PCR was the method, and the copy in TCRdb shows in-frame clones only, minus some. That table is the source of V, J and clone size, and D and trimming were worked out from the DNA. Here the sample spans 250,000 or so clones, 75% to 90% being singletons. CDR1 is MGHRA and CDR2 is YSYEKL in the germline V gene. Germline trimming cut 1 base from V and 3 bases from J; bases unmatched to any gene: 4. The CDR3 has 15 amino acids. The specimen sequenced was peripheral blood. The TCR was taken from a woman in her thirties or forties who had recovered from COVID-19. V gene TRBV4-1 combines with J gene TRBJ1-1, with 8 bases aligning to TRBD1. The CDR3 sequence is CASSQVPQGDTEAFF. In DNA, the CDR3 is TGCGCCAGCAGCCAAGTTCCACAGGGGGACACTGAAGCTTTCTTT.